These T cell receptor beta chains were read from a single sample in a study of T-cell reconstitution after alpha-beta-depleted transplantation in children. TCRdb independently ran MiXCR on the PCR reads; one entry per CDR3 protein. The sample gives 450,000 to 700,000 distinct CDR3 sequences, more than 20% of which show up once; under 45% is in the top ten. Here the sequenced sample was PBMCs, taken before TCRalphabeta/CD19-depleted stem cell transplant. The receptors shown here come from a boy in the first two years of life with Wiskott-Aldrich syndrome, due to receive a stem cell transplant. Both conserved end residues are trimmed from each CDR3. Clone size is stated in some rows and not others, as once, few, many or a class when expanded.

J gene,clone size,V gene,CDR3 protein
TRBJ2-4,.,TRBV7-3,ASSLTGVREY
TRBJ1-2,.,TRBV12-3/TRBV12-4,ASSLRHSGNGYT
TRBJ1-3,.,TRBV5-1,ASSVQGYSGNTIY
TRBJ2-5,.,TRBV5-6,ASSLGQGRGTETQY
TRBJ2-1,few,TRBV7-9,ASRSSGSVDEQF
TRBJ2-1,.,TRBV5-1,ASSRLARYNEQF
TRBJ1-1,.,TRBV5-5,ASSLQFRRLPTEAF
TRBJ2-2,.,TRBV7-2,ASSFRLAGTGELF
TRBJ2-7,.,TRBV5-1,ASSSPVRITSYEQY
TRBJ2-1,.,TRBV6-5,ASSYSGGRTYNEQF
TRBJ2-5,.,TRBV5-1,ASRAGVGQETQY
TRBJ2-5,.,TRBV5-1,ASSPETQETQY
TRBJ2-1,few,TRBV29-1,SVEKGGRRNEQF
TRBJ1-5,.,TRBV7-9,ANSLGQGTQPQH
TRBJ2-3,.,TRBV12-3/TRBV12-4,ASSPNLLAADTQY
TRBJ2-1,.,TRBV4-2,ASSSAGYSYNEQF
TRBJ2-4,few,TRBV24-1,ATSDLRLETLKAKNIQY
TRBJ2-1,.,TRBV7-2,ASSLSLGGYNEQF
TRBJ2-1,few,TRBV28,ATLQGRGEQF
TRBJ2-2,.,TRBV27,ASSTHIGANTGELF
TRBJ2-3,.,TRBV20-1,SAQTASGRIDTQY
TRBJ2-7,.,TRBV20-1,SASPLTSGYEQY
TRBJ2-1,.,TRBV20-1,SASAYLAGGGNEQF
TRBJ2-2,.,TRBV24-1,ATSDHKAPNTGELF
TRBJ2-2,.,TRBV2,ASSEVLGTGELF
TRBJ2-1,few,TRBV29-1,SAIERPHGYNEQF
TRBJ2-3,few,TRBV29-1,SVEDQMGIGGQY
TRBJ2-7,many,TRBV5-1,ASSGTGTSGSDEQY
TRBJ2-7,few,TRBV27,ASSPLGAGSREQY
TRBJ2-1,.,TRBV12-3/TRBV12-4,ASHSRKRSYNEQF
TRBJ2-7,.,TRBV20-1,SARWTGGRNEQY
TRBJ2-7,.,TRBV10-3,AISLISGYEQY
TRBJ1-1,.,TRBV20-1,SAIGLPNTEAF
TRBJ2-1,.,TRBV24-1,ASESRDRTYNEQF
TRBJ1-1,.,TRBV7-9,ASSLTRQGGNEAF
TRBJ1-6,.,TRBV5-1,ASSAEGQGYSPLH
TRBJ2-7,few,TRBV4-1,ASRGVGGVREQY